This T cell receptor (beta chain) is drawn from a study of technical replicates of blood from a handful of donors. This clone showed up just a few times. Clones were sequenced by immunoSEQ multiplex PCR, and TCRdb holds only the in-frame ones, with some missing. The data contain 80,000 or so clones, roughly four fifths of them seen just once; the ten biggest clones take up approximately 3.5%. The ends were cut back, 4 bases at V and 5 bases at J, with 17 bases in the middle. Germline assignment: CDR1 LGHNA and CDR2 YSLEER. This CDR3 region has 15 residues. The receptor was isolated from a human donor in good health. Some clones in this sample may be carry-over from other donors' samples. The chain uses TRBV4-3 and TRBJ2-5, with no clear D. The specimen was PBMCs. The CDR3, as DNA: TGCGCCAGCAGCCCTGATTCGCGGTTCGGGGAGACCCAGTACTTC. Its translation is CASSPDSRFGETQYF.